Following are 5 T cell receptor beta chains from one sample sequenced in a study of blood T cell repertoires in COVID-19. Profiling relied on immunoSEQ multiplex PCR, and the TCRdb table lists in-frame clones only, not all of them. The sample has roughly 62,000 clones, around 80% seen once. The sample comprised peripheral blood. These receptors all come from a man aged 25-40 years with COVID-19, enrolled during active disease.

The chain recombines TRBV11-2 with TRBJ1-2; 7 bases line up with TRBD1. J lost 1 base, V lost 4 bases, and 0 bases had no gene match. The CDR3 spans 13 residues. CDR1 SGHAT and CDR2 FQNNGV come from the germline V gene. CDR3 coding DNA: TGTGCCAGCAGCTGGGACAGTAACTATGGCTACACCTTC. Translating it yields CASSWDSNYGYTF.

This clone was seen a few times. The CDR3 region has the DNA TGTGCCAGCAGCCTTACTTTAGCGGGAGAAGAAGAGACCCAGTACTTC. This sequence encodes CASSLTLAGEEETQYF. The chain combines TRBV2 with TRBJ2-5, with 9 bases matching TRBD2. Per the germline V gene, CDR1 is SNHLY and CDR2 is FYNNEI. The CDR3 runs to 16 residues. Trimming cost V 6 bases and J 3 bases; bases outside gene matches: 11.

The table lists this clone with a count of one. V is TRBV4-1 and J is TRBJ2-1; perhaps TRBD2 as D (6 bases). Germline CDR1 is MGHRA and CDR2 is YSYEKL. CDR3 size: 16 residues. V lost 1 base, J lost 5 bases, and 15 bases lay in between. In nucleotides, the CDR3 is TGCGCCAGCAGCCAAGGAGGGAGGACTGGGGACAATGAGCAGTTCTTC. Amino acids: CASSQGGRTGDNEQFF.

CDR3 bases: TGTGCCAGCAGCCAAGGAACAGGGACAGGGGAGACCCAGTACTTC. It translates to CASSQGTGTGETQYF. The V and J genes are TRBV3-1 (or the pseudogene TRBV3-2) and TRBJ2-5; TRBD1 aligns across 9 bases. J gave up 5 bases and V 1 base, and 5 bases lay outside the gene matches. This CDR3 comprises 15 residues. Germline-derived CDR1 and CDR2 are LGHDT and YNNKEL (reference sequence).

This sequence joins TRBV5-6 and TRBJ2-7; possible D gene TRBD1, 6 bases. The CDR3 extends over 14 amino acids. The germline V gene encodes CDR1 SGHDT and CDR2 YYEEEE. V dropped 1 base and J dropped 4 bases, with 12 bases sitting between them. CDR3 in DNA: TGTGCCAGCAGCTTGACAGGGAGTCCTTACGAGCAGTACTTC. Its translation is CASSLTGSPYEQYF.